This TCR beta chain was sequenced during a study of Ad26.COV2.S vaccination and SARS-CoV-2 variants (dated by TCRdb to the early 2020s). General notes on the study: Vaccine-arm donors came from COV1001, a multicentre, randomized, double-blind, placebo-controlled phase I-IIa trial of Ad26.COV2.S in healthy adults. Ad26.COV2.S was administered intramuscularly at 5 x 10^10 or 1 x 10^11 viral particles, either as a single shot or as two shots given 56 days apart. The specificity and breadth of SARS-CoV-2-reactive T cell receptors after Ad26.COV2.S vaccination were assessed by TCRbeta repertoire sequencing. The TCR-sequenced set comprised about 32 samples: around 20 Ad26.COV2.S vaccine recipients, 5 placebo recipients and 8 SARS-CoV-2 convalescent individuals. Participants in the trial were split at random into five groups of five each, receiving low-dose or high-dose Ad26.COV2.S once or twice, or else placebo on both occasions. Blinding of investigators to trial group allocation was maintained during experiments and outcome assessment. Points the paper makes about the study in general: Comparing responses between vaccine doses or regimens was not something the study was powered to do. Vaccine and placebo recipients had similar non-spike TCR breadth, a finding consistent with the vaccine containing only spike. After vaccination, substantial breadth of spike-specific CD8+ and CD4+ T cell responses was reported. According to the authors, total T cell responses may have been underestimated by the TCR breadth and depth analyses. Higher spike-specific TCR breadth was observed in Ad26.COV2.S recipients than in placebo recipients (P = 0.0014).

As concerns this clone: Its antigen target is currently unknown. No base qualities exist here, and no much larger clone lies one base off it. Other DNA sequences within the sample encode an identical CDR3.

V and J lose 3 bases and 3 bases, and a span of 8 bases separates them. CDR1 KGHSH and CDR2 LQKENI were looked up in the germline V gene. The CDR3 has 13 amino acids, counting the end cysteine and phenylalanine. CDR3 DNA only is kept here, 39 bases in frame from base 1. The immunoSEQ Assay was used to sequence TCRbeta CDR3 regions. After extraction, genomic DNA underwent amplification by bias-controlled multiplex PCR, followed by high-throughput sequencing. As for the original processing: To quantify the absolute abundance of each unique TCRbeta CDR3 region, sequences were collapsed and filtered. T cell fraction was estimated by normalization of TCRbeta template counts to usable DNA, with usable DNA being measured through amplification of reference genes present in all nucleated cells. Repertoire TCRs were annotated as SARS-CoV-2-specific by exact matching of V gene, CDR3 amino acid sequence and J gene to a known reactive TCR set. The reference SARS-CoV-2 TCR set was derived from MIRA and filtered for enrichment in COVID-19-positive ImmuneCODE repertoires, a step that removed public or cross-reactive TCRs. Drawing on the MIRA antigens, annotated TCRs were analysed further at the level of specific ORF or position within ORF. Depth was the summed frequency of annotated unique rearrangements, while breadth was defined as annotated unique rearrangements over total unique productive rearrangements. TCR breadth was compared between groups using two-sided Wilcoxon rank-sum tests. TCRdb's version of the immuneACCESS table is confined to in-frame rearrangements and falls short of the full clone set. An unresolved V gene accounts for under half of the shortfall where checked; the remainder is of unknown origin. The V and J calls and clone size come from that table; D and trimming were worked out from the DNA. Within this sample are over 400,000 clones, with nearly 90% of them counted one time only. The biggest ten clones account for approximately 2.5% of the sample.

This specimen's treatment or condition label, per the study, means: roughly 19 received Ad26.COV2.S at low or high dose, single or two shots; roughly five received placebo; per-sample allocation not given. Repertoires of vaccine and placebo recipients were sequenced from samples collected on day 63 after the first injection. In Cohort 1b, around 23 adults aged 18-55 years were enrolled at a single site in Boston, USA, between 29 July and 7 August 2020. Ad26.COV2.S was a replication-incompetent adenovirus type 26 vector that expressed a prefusion-stabilized SARS-CoV-2 spike protein derived from the original Wuhan strain.

The TCR sequence derives from a person aged 18-60 years who received the Ad26.COV2.S COVID-19 vaccine or a placebo. The V and J segments used are TRBV18 and TRBJ1-1, with the D segment identity uncertain. The material sequenced was peripheral blood, taken in a trial of Ad26.COV2.S vaccine versus placebo. The sequenced DNA is TGTGCCAGCTCACCGGACGGCTACACTGAAGCTTTCTTT. Its protein reads: CASSPDGYTEAFF.